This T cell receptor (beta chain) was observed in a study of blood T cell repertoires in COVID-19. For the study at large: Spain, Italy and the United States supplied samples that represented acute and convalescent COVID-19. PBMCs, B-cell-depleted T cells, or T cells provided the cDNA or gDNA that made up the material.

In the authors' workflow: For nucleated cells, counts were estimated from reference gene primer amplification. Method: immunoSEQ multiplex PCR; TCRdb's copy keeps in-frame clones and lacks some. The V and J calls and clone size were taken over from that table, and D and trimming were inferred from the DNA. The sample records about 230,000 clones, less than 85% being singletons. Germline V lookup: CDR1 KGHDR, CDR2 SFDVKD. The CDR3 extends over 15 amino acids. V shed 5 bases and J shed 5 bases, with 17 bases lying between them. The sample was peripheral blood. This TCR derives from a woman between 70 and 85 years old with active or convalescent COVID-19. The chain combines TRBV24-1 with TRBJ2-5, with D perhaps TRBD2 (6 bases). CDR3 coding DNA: TGTGCCACCAGTGTAGTCGTCGGGGGATGGGAGACCCAGTACTTC. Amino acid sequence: CATSVVVGGWETQYF.